One and the same sample provided the 23 T cell receptor beta chains below, sequenced in a study of memory CD4+ T cells and cytomegalovirus serostatus. The sort gate was single viable CD3+CD4+CD8-CD45RO+ cells for memory CD4+ T cells. Produced via immunoSEQ multiplex PCR; TCRdb's table is partial and in-frame only. The profile shows some 59,000 clones, 82% of them singletons. Sequencing input: memory CD4+ T cells from blood. The source of these receptors is an adult in good health and CMV-seronegative.

The genes are TRBV7-9 and TRBJ1-6; TRBD1 aligns across 8 bases. Germline assignment: CDR1 SEHNR and CDR2 FQNEAQ (reference sequence). The CDR3 is 15 amino acids. With V trimmed by 5 bases and J by 9 bases, 9 bases remained unmatched. The CDR3 is CASSPTGGKGSPLHF. The DNA of the CDR3 is TGTGCCAGCAGCCCTACAGGGGGGAAAGGTTCACCCCTCCACTTT.

V gene TRBV10-1 combines with J gene TRBJ2-3; D is perhaps TRBD2 (7 bases). This CDR3 is 14 amino acids long. V lost 7 bases and J 1 base, leaving 12 bases between the germline ends. Germline values: CDR1 WNHNN, CDR2 SYGVQD (reference sequence). CDR3 sequence reads: CASTRGGGTDTQYF. CDR3 DNA sequence: TGCGCCAGCACCCGAGGGGGGGGCACAGATACGCAGTATTTT.

This rearrangement joins TRBV4-1 to TRBJ1-5; possibly TRBD1 for D (6 bases). The germline V gene encodes CDR1 MGHRA and CDR2 YSYEKL. The CDR3 covers 17 residues. The V gene lost 1 base and the J gene lost 2 bases, with 15 bases spanning the gap. In nucleotides, the CDR3 is TGCGCCAGCAGCCAAGGCAGGGGATCGTTTGGCAATCAGCCCCAGCATTTT. Amino acids: CASSQGRGSFGNQPQHF.

This chain links TRBV4-1 with TRBJ2-5, with D possibly matching TRBD2 (7 bases). Trimming removed 4 bases from V and 9 bases from J, with 15 bases in between. Germline V gene lookup returns CDR1 MGHRA and CDR2 YSYEKL. CDR3 size: 13 residues. CDR3 sequence reads: CASSRTAREAQYF. CDR3 nucleotide sequence: TGCGCCAGCAGCCGGACAGCTCGGGAGGCCCAGTACTTC.

V usage is TRBV5-1 and J usage is TRBJ2-5, with 12 bases matching TRBD2. The CDR3 has 15 amino acids. After removal of 2 bases from V and 4 bases from J, the junction contained 3 bases not matched to a gene. In germline, CDR1 is SGHRS, CDR2 YFSETQ. The CDR3 here is CASSFSSGRGETQYF. CDR3 DNA sequence: TGCGCCAGCAGCTTTTCTAGCGGGAGGGGAGAGACCCAGTACTTC. The whole variable domain, remainder taken from reference TRBV5-1 and TRBJ2-5, is KAGVTQTPRYLIKTRGQQVTLSCSPISGHRSVSWYQQTPGQGLQFLFEYFSETQRNKGNFPGRFSGRQFSNSRSEMNVSTLELGDSALYLCASSFSSGRGETQYFGPGTRLLVL.

J is TRBJ2-4 and V is TRBV5-1, with D perhaps TRBD1 (5 bases). Between the trimmed V and J ends, which lost 0 bases and 3 bases, there was a span of 16 bases. This CDR3 contains 17 residues. CDR1 is SGHRS and CDR2 is YFSETQ in the germline V gene. CDR3 sequence: CASSLDLSRVDKNIQYF. The CDR3, as DNA: TGCGCCAGCAGCTTGGATTTATCCAGGGTGGACAAAAACATTCAGTACTTC.

This chain joins TRBV30 and TRBJ1-6, with D perhaps TRBD1 (5 bases). Germline loops: CDR1 GTSNPN, CDR2 SVGIG (reference sequence). Trimming stripped 0 bases from V and 7 bases from J, with 13 bases between. The CDR3 runs to 15 residues. CDR3 nucleotides: TGTGCCTGGAGTGTAGCGGGGCAGCCCAATTCACCCCTCCACTTT. It is translated as CAWSVAGQPNSPLHF. Supplemented by reference TRBV30 and TRBJ1-6, the full variable domain reads SQTIHQWPATLVQPVGSPLSLECTVEGTSNPNLYWYRQAAGRGLQLLFYSVGIGQISSEVPQNLSASRPQDRQFILSSKKLLLSDSGFYLCAWSVAGQPNSPLHFGNGTRLTVT.

This clone has only one observation. The CDR3 sequence: CASTHSPGTDTQYF. As DNA, the CDR3 is TGCGCCAGCACCCACAGCCCTGGCACAGATACGCAGTATTTT. The chain employs TRBV10-2 and TRBJ2-3; D unresolved. Trimming stripped 7 bases from V and 1 base from J, with 12 bases between. Looked up from germline, CDR1 is WSHSY and CDR2 is SAAADI. CDR3 size: 14 residues.

The chain joins TRBV19 to TRBJ2-5, with D possibly being TRBD2 (6 bases). V shed 4 bases and J shed 1 base, with 13 bases lying between them. The CDR3 contains 15 residues. From germline, CDR1 is LNHDA and CDR2 SQIVND (reference sequence). The CDR3: CASSSLGTPQETQYF. The CDR3 bases are TGTGCCAGTAGTAGCCTCGGGACTCCCCAAGAGACCCAGTACTTC.

This chain joins TRBV9 and TRBJ1-1, with D possibly TRBD1 on 6 matching bases. The V end lost 0 bases, the J end lost 10 bases, and 10 bases lay between the germline ends. In germline, CDR1 is SGDLS, CDR2 YYNGEE. CDR3 length: 12 amino acids. The CDR3: CASSVEGGSAFF. CDR3 DNA sequence: TGTGCCAGCAGCGTAGAGGGGGGATCAGCTTTCTTT.

The chain has TRBV7-3 and TRBJ2-3; a weak D match, TRBD2 (5 bases). The germline gives CDR1 SGHTA, CDR2 FQGTGA. This CDR3 spans 14 amino acids. Trimming stripped 1 base from V and 3 bases from J, with 8 bases between. CDR3 protein: CASSLNGNTDTQYF. The CDR3 DNA reads as TGTGCCAGCAGCTTAAACGGGAATACAGATACGCAGTATTTT.

This chain connects TRBV5-6 to TRBJ2-7; D assignment may be TRBD1 or TRBD2 (5 bases each). The CDR3 is 17 residues long. Germline values: CDR1 SGHDT, CDR2 YYEEEE. V lost 4 bases and J 5 bases, leaving 25 bases between the germline ends. CDR3 sequence (DNA): TGTGCCAGCAGCGGGACGCTCCGGGACGGAGGATCCAACGAGCAGTACTTC. This translates into CASSGTLRDGGSNEQYF.

The chain carries TRBV28 and TRBJ1-4, with D possibly matching TRBD1 (5 bases). The germline V gene encodes CDR1 MDHEN and CDR2 SYDVKM. The V end lost 3 bases, the J end lost 0 bases, and 20 bases lay between the germline ends. This CDR3 contains 19 residues. For the CDR3, the DNA is TGTGCCAGCAGTTTCCACGGTGGGGCTGTGCGGTCAACTAATGAAAAACTGTTTTTT. Residues: CASSFHGGAVRSTNEKLFF.

The V gene is TRBV5-1, the J gene TRBJ2-3; 8 bases are shared with TRBD1. Germline loops: CDR1 SGHRS, CDR2 YFSETQ. This CDR3 contains 16 residues. The J segment lost 2 bases and the V segment lost 4 bases, leaving 9 bases of the junction unmatched. The CDR3 DNA reads TGCGCCAGCAGCGCAGAGACAGGGGCCCTCACAGATACGCAGTATTTT. Translated: CASSAETGALTDTQYF.

CDR3 sequence: CSGTGDGYTF. Written as DNA, the CDR3 is TGCAGTGGGACGGGGGACGGCTACACCTTC. This chain uses TRBV20-1 with TRBJ1-2; tentatively, D is TRBD1 (5 bases). This CDR3 contains 10 residues. CDR1 is DFQATT, CDR2 SNEGSKA, per germline (reference sequence). The V end lost 7 bases, the J end lost 8 bases, and 11 bases lay between the germline ends.

The rearrangement uses TRBV19 and TRBJ1-4, with a weak D call TRBD1 (5 bases). The ends were cut back, 3 bases at V and 3 bases at J, with 14 bases in the middle. The CDR3 contains 16 residues. In germline, CDR1 is LNHDA, CDR2 SQIVND (reference sequence). The CDR3 DNA reads as TGTGCCAGTAGTATGAACAGGCGGCAAGCTAATGAAAAACTGTTTTTT. Its protein is CASSMNRRQANEKLFF.

The rearrangement joins TRBV2 to TRBJ1-4; D gene unclear. The CDR3 has 15 residues. CDR1 SNHLY and CDR2 FYNNEI come from the germline V gene. Trimming removed 7 bases from V and 0 bases from J, with 12 bases in between. CDR3 sequence (DNA): TGTGCCAGCATAGCGGGGTTTTCAACTAATGAAAAACTGTTTTTT. Residues: CASIAGFSTNEKLFF.

This clone has only one observation. The chain carries TRBV13 and TRBJ2-5, with TRBD2 identical over 12 bases. This CDR3 has 18 residues. CDR1 and CDR2 (germline): PRHDT, FYEKMQ (reference sequence). The J segment lost 5 bases and the V segment lost 1 base, leaving 11 bases of the junction unmatched. CDR3 region: CASSLAPLAGGPEETQYF. Here the CDR3 DNA reads TGTGCCAGCAGCTTAGCCCCCCTAGCGGGGGGGCCGGAGGAGACCCAGTACTTC.

This sequence joins TRBV30 and TRBJ1-5, with 8 positions matching TRBD1. The junction had 8 bases not matched to a gene; V was cut back by 6 bases and J by 1 base. The CDR3 spans 15 residues. CDR1 is GTSNPN and CDR2 is SVGIG in the germline V gene (reference sequence). The CDR3 protein is CACNTGGTSNQPQHF. CDR3 nucleotides: TGTGCCTGTAATACAGGGGGGACAAGCAATCAGCCCCAGCATTTT.

The chain combines TRBV2 with TRBJ2-1; 7 bases are shared with TRBD1. Germline CDR1 SNHLY, CDR2 FYNNEI. J lost 10 bases, V lost 6 bases, and 6 bases had no gene match. The CDR3 has 12 residues. The CDR3 region is CASSRDRDEQFF. CDR3 in DNA: TGTGCCAGCAGCCGCGACAGGGACGAGCAGTTCTTC.

In its sample, this clone was seen a few times. The J gene is TRBJ2-1, the V gene TRBV18, with 9 bases aligning to TRBD1. V lost 1 base to trimming and J lost 2 bases; unmatched junction nucleotides: 9. The CDR3 loop spans 18 amino acids. Germline V gives CDR1 KGHSH, CDR2 LQKENI. The CDR3, as DNA: TGTGCCAGCTCACCACAGGGCCCCACAGGGGGCACCTACAATGAGCAGTTCTTC. This sequence encodes CASSPQGPTGGTYNEQFF.

The J gene is TRBJ1-4, the V gene TRBV29-1; D may be TRBD1 (6 bases). Germline CDR1 is SQVTM and CDR2 is ANQGSEA. The CDR3 is 13 residues long. Trimming removed 7 bases from V and 4 bases from J, with 13 bases in between. The CDR3 DNA reads as TGCAGCGCCCTCGGACAGCTTAATGAAAAACTGTTTTTT. It codes for CSALGQLNEKLFF.

The chain combines TRBV21-1 with TRBJ1-1. TRBV21-1 is a listed pseudogene. The CDR3 spans 14 residues. CDR3 bases: TGTGCCAGCAGTCAGGACTGGGGAACGGGTGAAGCTTTCTTT. Its translation is CASSQDWGTGEAFF.